Detailed here is one TCR beta chain. Being one base from a much bigger clone, this may be a read error. This sample stems from a study of tumor-infiltrating lymphocytes in primary liver carcinoma. Production of TCR beta cDNA used roughly 480 ng total RNA together with a constant-region primer. Construction of TCR beta libraries relied on three successive nested multiplex PCR rounds employing slightly modified ARM-PCR. Each of the first two PCR rounds ran approximately 11 cycles with TRBV1-TRBV30 forward and C-beta reverse primers. TCRdb reanalysed the multiplex PCR reads using MiXCR and keeps one entry per CDR3 protein. The data hold about 310,000 distinct CDR3 sequences, with approximately 65% observed a single time. Blood RNA came from unsorted whole blood; germline DNA was also extracted. V was trimmed by 6 bases and J by 12 bases, leaving 14 bases between them. This CDR3 comprises 10 residues. CDR1 and CDR2 from the germline V gene are SQVTM and ANQGSEA.

The source is a middle-aged man with primary liver carcinoma and hepatitis B virus infection. Sample: peripheral blood. V gene TRBV29-1 combines with J gene TRBJ1-2, with D possibly being TRBD1 (5 bases). The CDR3 sequence: CSVSYGGNTF. The CDR3, as DNA: TGCAGCGTCTCCTACGGGGGTAACACCTTC.